This T cell receptor (beta chain) was recovered during a study of CD8+CD57+ T cells in acquired aplastic anemia (dated by TCRdb to between 2017 and 2018). In terms of the full investigation: On average, sorted CD4+ and CD8+ cells yielded about 3 ug of extracted DNA, with a range of about 0.18 to 27.4 ug. CD8+CD57+ expansion was defined as frequency above the mean frequency observed in healthy subjects. Study-wide conclusions, independent of this receptor: Roughly 30 CD8+ CDR3 sequences were shared between patients and controls but appeared highly expressed in patients and within their immunodominant clones. CD8+ Simpson's diversity did not differ significantly between patients and healthy controls (P=0.060).

Expansion of CD8+CD57+ cells had been shown by flow cytometry in the patients chosen for sequencing. Every patient had a diagnosis of severe acquired aplastic anemia based on International Study of Aplastic Anemia and Agranulocytosis and Camitta criteria. Patients had received no therapy at the time of blood sampling. TCR repertoires of sorted CD4+ and CD8+ blood T cells from severe aplastic anemia patients and healthy subjects were deep-sequenced in the study. Patients were enrolled under clinicaltrials.gov protocols 00001620, 01623167, 00001397, 00071045, 00081523 and 00961064 in the USA. Ficoll-Paque density gradient centrifugation was used to isolate peripheral blood mononuclear cells. CD4+ and CD8+ T cells were sorted by FACS or magnetic beads before DNA extraction. Concerning this clonotype: The antigen it binds to is not known. No base qualities exist here, and no much larger clone lies one base off it.

TCR beta VDJ combination and CDR3 sequence profiling used genomic DNA as the template. An Illumina HiSeq 2000 was the platform used for TCR repertoire sequencing. From the authors' description of their analysis: Repertoire assessment relied on Simpson's diversity index, CDR3 size and DJ length profiles, and TRBV/TRBJ rearrangement plots. Whichever DNA sequence was most abundant in the deep sequencing data was defined as the immunodominant clone. CDR3 amino acid sequences were screened for sharing across subjects and compared with published repertoires and the VDJdb database. Through fastp at Q25 and MiXCR, TCRdb rebuilt clones from the public reads, retaining in-frame beta chains. One record per CDR3 amino acid sequence lists the most common genes and DNA. The V and J calls come from TCRdb's annotation, not from the publication. The sample yields 310,000 or so distinct CDR3 sequences; approximately 57% were counted once. Around 1.2% of the sample comes from the top ten.

At the junction V is shortened by 0 bases and J by 6 bases; bases outside the gene matches: 9. From a lookup of the germline V gene (reference sequence), CDR1 and CDR2 are DFQATT and SNEGSKA. CDR3 length: 17 amino acids, cysteine to phenylalanine. Only the CDR3 region is kept as DNA, spanning 51 bases read in frame from base 1. The chain is encoded by TRBV20-1 joined to TRBJ2-1; 12 central nucleotides agree with TRBD2. The sequencing input was sorted CD4+, CD8+, or CD8+CD57+ T cells (not recorded which) from PBMCs. The clonotype was recovered from a human donor with aplastic anemia. CDR3 loop: CSARDPASGRAVNEQFF. The sequenced DNA is TGCAGTGCTAGAGATCCGGCTAGCGGGAGGGCCGTCAATGAGCAGTTCTTC.